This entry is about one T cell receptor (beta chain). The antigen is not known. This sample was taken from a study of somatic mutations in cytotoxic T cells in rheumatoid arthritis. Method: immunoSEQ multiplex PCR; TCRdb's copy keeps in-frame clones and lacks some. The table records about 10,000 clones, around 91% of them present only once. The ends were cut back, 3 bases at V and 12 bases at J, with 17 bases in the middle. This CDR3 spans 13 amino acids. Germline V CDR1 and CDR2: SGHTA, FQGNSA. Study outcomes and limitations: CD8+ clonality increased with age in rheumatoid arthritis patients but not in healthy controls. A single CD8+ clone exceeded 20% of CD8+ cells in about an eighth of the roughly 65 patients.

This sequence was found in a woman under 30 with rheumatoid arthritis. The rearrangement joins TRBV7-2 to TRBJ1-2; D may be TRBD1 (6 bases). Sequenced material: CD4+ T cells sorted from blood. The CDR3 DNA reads TGTGCCAGCAGCTTCTCCTCTACAGGGCAAAACACCTTC. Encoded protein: CASSFSSTGQNTF.